This T cell receptor (beta chain) appears in the sequencing data of a study of blood T cell repertoires in COVID-19 (dated by TCRdb to the early 2020s). Context from the whole study: Collaborator samples came from the United States, Italy and Spain and covered acute and convalescent phases of COVID-19. Deeply sampled blood TCRbeta repertoires from subjects exposed to, actively infected with, or recovered from COVID-19 were included in the dataset. The prospective study material was composed of cDNA or gDNA derived from T cells, B-cell-depleted T cells, or PBMCs. The sample metadata nearly always contained a de-identified subject ID, COVID-19 status, age in years and sex. Samples came from the ongoing ImmuneRACE study (first 160 participants) plus 1,254 subjects from 6 global collaborators. Where available, HLA class I and class II types were taken from metadata supplied by the sample provider and were not determined by assay-based typing. The repertoires were released in a freely available public database meant as a resource for research on the immune response to SARS-CoV-2.

The paper as a whole reports these results and caveats: How much clinical and demographic metadata was included differed by source and by participant, and the metadata was provided uncurated.

Worth noting for this clone: Its antigen is unknown. No qualities accompany the bases; no much larger clone lies one base away.

Collaborating institutions collected whole blood in K2EDTA tubes following their own protocols. For TCRbeta analysis, collaborators shipped samples as frozen whole blood, isolated PBMCs, or DNA extracted from either of those sample types. CDR3 length: 12 amino acids, cysteine to phenylalanine. Left in the record is the CDR3 DNA by itself, 36 bases read in frame from the first base. V and J lose 3 bases and 4 bases, and a span of 6 bases separates them. Via the germline V gene, CDR1 is MNHNS and CDR2 SASEGT. TCRbeta CDR3 regions were amplified from genomic DNA by means of the immunoSEQ Assay, a bias-controlled multiplex PCR. In the original analysis: Nucleated cell counts per sample were estimated from amplification of reference gene primers within the assay. To quantify the absolute abundance of each unique TCRbeta CDR3 rearrangement, sequence reads were collapsed and filtered. For each sample, productive Simpson clonality was calculated by taking the square root of Simpson's diversity index across productive rearrangements. Here the immuneACCESS table is served through TCRdb, limited to in-frame sequences with V and J called. Missing clones are a known gap in these copies; in checked studies unresolved V genes cover under half, and the rest lacks a known reason. The V and J calls and the clone size are those of that table, but D and trimming were determined from the DNA. Within this sample are around 59,000 clones, with 80% to 90% of them counted one time only. Of the sample, about 1.5% is held by the ten largest clones.

The sequence derives from a man aged 55 to 70 with acute or convalescent COVID-19. The sample consisted of peripheral blood. Here the chain combines TRBV6-1 and TRBJ2-5; the D gene identity is not certain. Here is the DNA: TGTGCCAGCAGTGACCGGAGAGAGACCCAGTACTTC. Its protein is CASSDRRETQYF.